This T cell receptor (beta chain) comes out of a study of regulatory T cells in long-lasting Graves disease. The V gene end was trimmed by 6 bases and the J gene end by 6 bases; junction bases not matched to a gene: 8. The CDR3 sequence is 14 residues long. The germline gives CDR1 SNHLY, CDR2 FYNNEI. As for time point: persistent/refractory GD, antithyroid drugs over 5 years with positive TRAb. The TCR library was prepared using RNA isolated from PBMCs. Recruitment took place at an endocrinology department in Xi'an, China. In its sample, this clonotype was seen many times. Assembly of TCR beta libraries relied on iRepertoire HTBI primers together with Arm-PCR of CDR3 regions. Authors' processing steps: Identification yielded 62 TRBV and some 15 TRBJ segments across samples. TCRdb passed the multiplex PCR reads through MiXCR, listing each CDR3 protein once. TCRdb's processing, not the study's, gives the V and J calls here. The table includes 700,000 or so distinct CDR3 sequences, 30% detected once.

The TCR originated in a female donor with Graves disease. This material consisted of peripheral blood mononuclear cells (PBMCs), taken when the disease was refractory, from a patient treated with antithyroid drugs. The genes are TRBV2 and TRBJ1-1, with TRBD1 matching over 9 bases. In nucleotides, the CDR3 is TGTGCCAGCAGGGACAGGGGTTCTTACGCTGAAGCTTTCTTT. It encodes CASRDRGSYAEAFF.